What follows are 30 T cell receptor beta chains derived from one specimen sequenced in a study of shared clonotypes between healthy human individuals. Generated by immunoSEQ multiplex PCR, the TCRdb table keeps only in-frame clones and is missing some. The repertoire holds some 2,000,000 clones, with about 95% as singletons. CD45RO-negative, CCR7-selected cells formed the naive CD8 fraction, which excluded terminally differentiated effector memory CD45RA+ cells. Sequenced material: naive CD8+ T cells sorted from blood. The receptors here all came from a man aged 18 to 29 in good health.

The chain couples TRBV5-4 to TRBJ2-7; TRBD1 is a possible D gene (6 bases). Per the germline V gene, CDR1 is SGHNT and CDR2 is YYREEE (reference sequence). This CDR3 has 13 amino acids. Trimming took off 3 bases at V and 5 bases at J, with 12 bases between the two ends. CDR3 nucleotides: TGTGCCAGCAGCTACTCAGGGGTCCACGAGCAGTACTTC. Its protein is CASSYSGVHEQYF.

A single count supports this clone. The CDR3 spells CASSLLLAGGPGTDTQYF. The CDR3, as DNA: TGTGCCAGCAGTTTATTACTAGCGGGAGGGCCCGGGACAGATACGCAGTATTTT. The rearrangement links TRBV27 to TRBJ2-3, with 13 bases matching TRBD2. This CDR3 spans 18 amino acids. Germline V gene lookup returns CDR1 MNHEY and CDR2 SMNVEV (reference sequence). The ends lost 1 base at V and 3 bases at J; junction bases unmatched: 7.

The chain has TRBV7-9 and TRBJ2-3; 7 bases fit TRBD2. This CDR3 has 16 amino acids. Germline V gene data show CDR1 as SEHNR and CDR2 as FQNEAQ (reference sequence). With V trimmed by 3 bases and J by 2 bases, 8 bases remained unmatched. CDR3 nucleotides: TGTGCCAGCAGCTTTCACCTAGCGGAACACACAGATACGCAGTATTTT. Protein: CASSFHLAEHTDTQYF. Full variable domain (missing parts from reference TRBV7-9 and TRBJ2-3): DTGVSQNPRHKITKRGQNVTFRCDPISEHNRLYWYRQTLGQGPEFLTYFQNEAQLEKSRLLSDRFSAERPKGSFSTLEIQRTEQGDSAMYLCASSFHLAEHTDTQYFGPGTRLTVL.

This chain joins TRBV29-1 and TRBJ2-3; 10 nucleotides align to TRBD2. Losses at the gene ends were 8 bases for V and 0 bases for J; bases not matched to a gene: 11. The CDR3 contains 16 residues. Germline V CDR1 and CDR2: SQVTM, ANQGSEA. The CDR3 DNA is TGCAGCTCAGCGGGAGGGCAGTTAGCTAGCACAGATACGCAGTATTTT. Its translation: CSSAGGQLASTDTQYF.

The CDR3 loop reads CASSHESLQNIQYF. The CDR3 nucleotides are TGTGCCAGCAGCCACGAGAGTTTACAAAACATTCAGTACTTC. The chain employs TRBV13 and TRBJ2-4; no reliable D call. The CDR3 has 14 amino acids. Germline V CDR1 and CDR2: PRHDT, FYEKMQ (reference sequence). V was clipped by 5 bases and J by 5 bases, with 13 bases between them. The full variable domain, with the rest looked up from reference TRBV13 and TRBJ2-4, is AAGVIQSPRHLIKEKRETATLKCYPIPRHDTVYWYQQGPGQDPQFLISFYEKMQSDKGSIPDRFSAQQFSDYHSELNMSSLELGDSALYFCASSHESLQNIQYFGAGTRLSVL.

The chain has TRBV4-1 and TRBJ1-2; 11 nucleotides match TRBD1. The germline V gene encodes CDR1 MGHRA and CDR2 YSYEKL. Trimming removed 4 bases from V and 6 bases from J; junction bases left unmatched: 4. CDR3 length: 14 amino acids. The CDR3 loop is CASSRTGGWDGYTF. The CDR3 DNA follows: TGCGCCAGCAGCCGGACAGGGGGCTGGGATGGCTACACCTTC.

This rearrangement joins TRBV9 to TRBJ2-3; TRBD1 or TRBD2 may be the D gene (5 bases each). V shed 0 bases and J shed 4 bases, with 15 bases lying between them. From germline, CDR1 is SGDLS and CDR2 YYNGEE. The CDR3 runs to 16 residues. The CDR3 region is CASSVVSGPGADTQYF. CDR3 in DNA: TGTGCCAGCAGCGTAGTTTCGGGGCCCGGCGCAGATACGCAGTATTTT. Complete variable domain (other parts from reference TRBV9 and TRBJ2-3): DSGVTQTPKHLITATGQRVTLRCSPRSGDLSVYWYQQSLDQGLQFLIQYYNGEERAKGNILERFSAQQFPDLHSELNLSSLELGDSALYFCASSVVSGPGADTQYFGPGTRLTVL.

J is TRBJ2-7 and V is TRBV19; D is uncertain. Per germline, CDR1 LNHDA and CDR2 SQIVND (reference sequence). V shed 6 bases and J shed 4 bases, with 7 bases lying between them. This CDR3 is 11 amino acids long. The CDR3 region has the DNA TGTGCCAGTAGATCCGAGTACGAGCAGTACTTC. It encodes CASRSEYEQYF.

The V call is TRBV4-1, the J call TRBJ2-2; TRBD1 aligns across 7 bases. The CDR3 runs to 17 residues. The trim removed 3 bases at V and 5 bases at J, leaving 12 bases unmatched. Germline CDR1 MGHRA, CDR2 YSYEKL. This chain's CDR3 is CASSQTARTGVTGELFF. CDR3 sequence (DNA): TGCGCCAGCAGCCAGACTGCGCGGACAGGAGTTACCGGGGAGCTGTTTTTT.

The J gene is TRBJ1-2, the V gene TRBV6-5; D unresolved. The CDR3 loop spans 13 amino acids. The V and J ends lost 6 bases and 7 bases respectively, with 15 bases between them. Germline loops: CDR1 MNHEY, CDR2 SVGAGI. Here the CDR3 reads CASSTHPPGGYTF. In DNA form, the CDR3 reads TGTGCCAGCAGCACTCATCCCCCGGGTGGCTACACCTTC.

J is TRBJ1-2 and V is TRBV4-2; D may be TRBD1 (5 bases). CDR3 length: 16 amino acids. Germline CDR1 and CDR2: LGHNA and YNFKEQ. Trimming pared 0 bases from V and 3 bases from J, leaving 14 bases between. CDR3 sequence (DNA): TGTGCCAGCAGCCAAGAATGGCACGGGACGGACTATGGCTACACCTTC. This translates into CASSQEWHGTDYGYTF.

The chain combines TRBV6-1 with TRBJ2-7; D possibly matches TRBD1 or TRBD2 (5 bases each). The CDR3 extends over 16 amino acids. The ends were cut back, 4 bases at V and 2 bases at J, with 18 bases in the middle. The V gene's germline CDR1 is MNHNS and CDR2 SASEGT. The DNA for the CDR3 is TGTGCCAGCAGTGCCAATGGGGGAGAGGGACCCTACGAGCAGTACTTC. Protein product: CASSANGGEGPYEQYF.

The V call is TRBV27, the J call TRBJ1-4; 9 bases are a match to TRBD1. This CDR3 has 15 residues. V gave up 5 bases and J gave up 5 bases; unmatched junction bases: 6. In germline, CDR1 is MNHEY, CDR2 SMNVEV (reference sequence). The CDR3 loop is CASSAPGTGNEKLFF. CDR3 in DNA: TGTGCCAGCAGTGCGCCTGGGACAGGGAATGAAAAACTGTTTTTT.

A remark on this clone: Other DNA sequences in this sample translate to the same CDR3. This sequence joins TRBV2 and TRBJ2-1, with D unresolved. The CDR3 covers 11 residues. Germline CDR1 and CDR2: SNHLY and FYNNEI. The V gene lost 4 bases and the J gene lost 6 bases, with 4 bases spanning the gap. The CDR3 DNA is TGTGCCAGCAGTGGTGGCAATGAGCAGTTCTTC. Amino acid sequence: CASSGGNEQFF. The variable domain in full, completed from reference TRBV2 and TRBJ2-1, reads EPEVTQTPSHQVTQMGQEVILRCVPISNHLYFYWYRQILGQKVEFLVSFYNNEISEKSEIFDDQFSVERPDGSNFTLKIRSTKLEDSAMYFCASSGGNEQFFGPGTRLTVL.

The table lists this clone with a count of one. The V and J genes are TRBV4-1 and TRBJ2-2; D gene ambiguous. The CDR3 loop spans 15 amino acids. CDR1 is MGHRA, CDR2 YSYEKL, per germline. Deletions cut 0 bases from V and 2 bases from J, with 7 bases between. The CDR3 coding sequence is TGCGCCAGCAGCCAAGAATCAGTAAACACCGGGGAGCTGTTTTTT. Translating it yields CASSQESVNTGELFF.

This clone occurred once. The rearrangement joins TRBV27 to TRBJ2-7; 9 bases agree with TRBD1. V trimming: 4 bases; J trimming: 2 bases; junction bases outside the gene matches: 9. CDR3 size: 16 residues. Germline V gene data show CDR1 as MNHEY and CDR2 as SMNVEV (reference sequence). The DNA of the CDR3 is TGTGCCAGCAGTTCGTACCTCACAGGGGGCCCCTACGAGCAGTACTTC. This encodes CASSSYLTGGPYEQYF.

The rearrangement uses TRBV4-3 and TRBJ2-7; possible D gene TRBD2, 6 bases. The CDR3 loop spans 15 amino acids. The germline V gene encodes CDR1 LGHNA and CDR2 YSLEER. V was cut by 3 bases and J by 3 bases, with 15 bases left in between. The DNA for the CDR3 is TGCGCCAGCAGCCACACGGAGGGGACCTTCTACGAGCAGTACTTC. The encoded protein is CASSHTEGTFYEQYF.

The chain employs TRBV27 and TRBJ1-2; D possibly corresponds to TRBD1 (5 bases). V was shortened by 6 bases and J by 1 base, with 12 bases between the two germline ends. Germline assignment: CDR1 MNHEY and CDR2 SMNVEV (reference sequence). This CDR3 has 14 residues. CDR3 coding DNA: TGTGCCAGCAGACCGGACACTTATAACTATGGCTACACCTTC. Its protein is CASRPDTYNYGYTF.

The gene calls are TRBV28 and TRBJ2-7, with a weak D call TRBD1 (5 bases). CDR3 length: 13 residues. With 9 bases removed from V and 4 bases from J, the gap between germline ends came to 16 bases. The germline V gene encodes CDR1 MDHEN and CDR2 SYDVKM. DNA of the CDR3: TGTGCCAGAAACCCAGGGAAGTCTTACGAGCAGTACTTC. The encoded protein is CARNPGKSYEQYF.

V is TRBV29-1 and J is TRBJ2-5, with 11 positions matching TRBD1. Trimming took 7 bases from V and 1 from J; bases not matched to a gene: 5. This CDR3 is 14 amino acids long. CDR1 and CDR2 from the germline V gene are SQVTM and ANQGSEA. Here the CDR3 reads CSARDRGFQETQYF. The DNA for the CDR3 is TGCAGCGCAAGGGACAGGGGGTTCCAAGAGACCCAGTACTTC.

This chain joins TRBV7-9 and TRBJ2-7; unclear D gene. CDR1 is SEHNR, CDR2 FQNEAQ, per germline (reference sequence). Deletions cut 5 bases from V and 7 bases from J, with 24 bases between. This CDR3 contains 16 residues. This chain's CDR3 is CASSPPVDGWDLEQYF. The CDR3 coding sequence is TGTGCCAGCAGCCCGCCAGTTGACGGTTGGGATCTAGAGCAGTACTTC. The full variable domain, in which reference TRBV7-9 and TRBJ2-7 provide the parts outside the CDR3, is DTGVSQNPRHKITKRGQNVTFRCDPISEHNRLYWYRQTLGQGPEFLTYFQNEAQLEKSRLLSDRFSAERPKGSFSTLEIQRTEQGDSAMYLCASSPPVDGWDLEQYFGPGTRLTVT.

This chain joins TRBV12-5 and TRBJ2-7; 8 nucleotides align to TRBD2. Germline V gives CDR1 LGHNT, CDR2 FRNRAP. This CDR3 contains 18 residues. Trimming took 4 bases from V and 3 from J; bases not matched to a gene: 17. The CDR3 spells CASGSTKTGTRDIYEQYF. CDR3 coding DNA: TGTGCTAGTGGTTCCACAAAAACCGGGACTAGGGACATCTACGAGCAGTACTTC.

With regard to this clone: The sample carries other DNA sequences with the same CDR3. The rearrangement uses TRBV27 and TRBJ1-2; D is unclear. Trimming removed 2 bases from V and 4 bases from J, with 8 bases in between. CDR3 size: 13 residues. CDR1 MNHEY and CDR2 SMNVEV come from the germline V gene (reference sequence). CDR3 region: CASSLEVGYGYTF. CDR3 nucleotide sequence: TGTGCCAGCAGTTTAGAGGTTGGCTATGGCTACACCTTC.

The chain has TRBV7-8 and TRBJ2-2, with 10 bases fitting TRBD2. CDR1 and CDR2 (germline): SGHVS, FQNEAQ. This CDR3 is built from 16 residues. V shed 4 bases, J shed 5 bases, and the junction held 7 bases outside the gene matches. DNA for the CDR3: TGTGCCAGCAGCTCAACTCTAGCGGGAGTAACCGGGGAGCTGTTTTTT. It translates to CASSSTLAGVTGELFF. The variable domain in full, completed from reference TRBV7-8 and TRBJ2-2, reads GAGVSQSPRYKVAKRGQDVALRCDPISGHVSLFWYQQALGQGPEFLTYFQNEAQLDKSGLPSDRFFAERPEGSVSTLKIQRTQQEDSAVYLCASSSTLAGVTGELFFGEGSRLTVL.

In its sample, this clone was seen a few times. Other DNA sequences in this specimen translate into the identical CDR3. This sequence joins TRBV7-9 and TRBJ1-1; 9 nucleotides line up with TRBD1. V was clipped by 5 bases and J by 3 bases; unmatched bases: 4. Germline values: CDR1 SEHNR, CDR2 FQNEAQ (reference sequence). The CDR3 totals 14 residues. DNA of the CDR3: TGTGCCAGCAGCCTCGGGACAGGGTACACTGAAGCTTTCTTT. Amino acid sequence: CASSLGTGYTEAFF.

V gene TRBV13 combines with J gene TRBJ2-7, with 7 bases lining up with TRBD1. Germline CDR1 and CDR2: PRHDT and FYEKMQ (reference sequence). The CDR3 length is 13 residues. Unmatched junction bases numbered 3, after V lost 5 bases and J lost 2 bases. This CDR3 is CASSAGTAYEQYF. CDR3 DNA: TGTGCCAGCAGCGCCGGGACAGCCTACGAGCAGTACTTC. The entire variable domain, with the rest obtained from reference TRBV13 and TRBJ2-7, is as follows: AAGVIQSPRHLIKEKRETATLKCYPIPRHDTVYWYQQGPGQDPQFLISFYEKMQSDKGSIPDRFSAQQFSDYHSELNMSSLELGDSALYFCASSAGTAYEQYFGPGTRLTVT.

The V and J genes are TRBV12-5 and TRBJ2-5, with D possibly called TRBD1 or TRBD2 (5 bases each). The CDR3 has 13 residues. Germline V gene sequence: CDR1 LGHNT, CDR2 FRNRAP. The V end was cut by 6 bases, the J end by 0 bases, with 8 bases between. The CDR3 region is CASGPGHQETQYF. In nucleotides, the CDR3 is TGTGCTAGTGGGCCGGGGCACCAAGAGACCCAGTACTTC.

The chain employs TRBV5-5 and TRBJ2-1; a weak D match, TRBD2 (5 bases). The germline V and J ends were trimmed by 3 bases and 3 bases, with 10 bases remaining between them. Germline CDR1 SGHKS, CDR2 YYEKEE (reference sequence). This CDR3 region has 14 residues. The CDR3 region is CASSSGSHYNEQFF. CDR3 DNA sequence: TGTGCCAGCAGCTCGGGGTCGCACTACAATGAGCAGTTCTTC.

This clone was found once. This chain links TRBV4-2 with TRBJ2-1; D not certain. The V and J ends lost 1 base and 6 bases respectively, with 7 bases between them. CDR3 length: 13 residues. In germline, CDR1 is LGHNA, CDR2 YNFKEQ. The CDR3: CASSQGRINEQFF. CDR3 sequence (DNA): TGTGCCAGCAGCCAAGGGCGCATCAATGAGCAGTTCTTC.

The chain is built from TRBV12-5 and TRBJ2-1; 8 nucleotides match TRBD2. Germline V gene lookup returns CDR1 LGHNT and CDR2 FRNRAP. V lost 2 bases to trimming and J lost 8 bases; unmatched junction nucleotides: 11. CDR3 size: 16 residues. This CDR3 reads CASGLSPSGGGDEQFF. Written as DNA, the CDR3 is TGTGCTAGTGGTTTGTCCCCGAGCGGGGGTGGGGATGAGCAGTTCTTC.